Only a few counts were recorded for the clone carrying this TCR beta chain. The CDR3 length is 13 residues. Looked up from germline, CDR1 is SNHLY and CDR2 is FYNNEI. Trimming pared 2 bases from V and 4 bases from J, leaving 8 bases between. This sample stems from a study of T cells in Graves' hyperthyroidism and ophthalmopathy. About the study: Staff took peripheral blood when the initial diagnosis was made, before any treatment began.

TCR beta CDR3 region amplification was performed from RNA transcripts. TCR CDR3 underwent first-round RT-PCR with the HTBI primer set. TCRdb fed the multiplex PCR reads into MiXCR, producing one record per CDR3 protein. The sample lists hundreds of thousands of distinct CDR3 sequences, around a third occurring once. This clonotype originated in a woman in her forties with Graves' hyperthyroidism. The rearrangement links TRBV2 to TRBJ1-1, with D possibly being TRBD1 (5 bases). Sample: blood. The CDR3 loop is CASSERGGTEAFF. The CDR3 bases are TGTGCCAGCAGTGAACGGGGGGGCACTGAAGCTTTCTTT.